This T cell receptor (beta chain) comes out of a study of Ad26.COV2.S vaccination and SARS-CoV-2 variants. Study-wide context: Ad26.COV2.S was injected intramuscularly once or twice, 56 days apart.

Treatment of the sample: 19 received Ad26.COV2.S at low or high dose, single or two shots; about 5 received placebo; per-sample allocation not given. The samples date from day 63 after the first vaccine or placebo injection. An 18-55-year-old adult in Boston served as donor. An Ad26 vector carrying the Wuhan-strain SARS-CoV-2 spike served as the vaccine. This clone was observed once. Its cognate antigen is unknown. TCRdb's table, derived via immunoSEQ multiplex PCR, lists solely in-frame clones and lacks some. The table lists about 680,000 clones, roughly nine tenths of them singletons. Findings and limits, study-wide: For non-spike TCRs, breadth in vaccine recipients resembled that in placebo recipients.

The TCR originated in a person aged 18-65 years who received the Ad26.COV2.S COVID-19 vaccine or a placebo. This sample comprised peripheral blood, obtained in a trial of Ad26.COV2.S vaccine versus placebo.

The DNA for the CDR3 is TGTGCCACCAGTGATTTTGTCGGTCAGAATCAGCCCCAGCATTTT. This encodes CATSDFVGQNQPQHF. The rearrangement links TRBV24-1 to TRBJ1-5; D uncertain. With 1 base removed from V and 4 bases from J, the gap between germline ends came to 10 bases. CDR3 size: 15 residues. The germline gives CDR1 KGHDR, CDR2 SFDVKD.